This T cell receptor (beta chain) was recorded in a study of beta chain features in type 1 diabetes. Points from the study as a whole: All four CD4+ subsets of Type 1 diabetes patients contained TCRB CDR3s that were moderately but significantly shorter.

V lost 0 bases and J lost 6; bases outside the gene matches: 2. CDR1 is LGHNA and CDR2 is YSLEER in the germline V gene. The CDR3 covers 16 residues. About this clone itself: Antigen: not known.

Sequencing targeted expressed TCRB transcripts, as all isolated RNA had been reverse transcribed. Here immunoSEQ multiplex PCR was the method, and the copy in TCRdb shows in-frame clones only, minus some. The sample shows 450,000 to 550,000 clones, about 32% of them seen only once. The receptor was derived from a young man in good health. The chain recombines TRBV4-3 with TRBJ2-1, with TRBD2 identical over 13 bases. Sequenced input: naive CD4+ T cells from blood. CDR3 protein: CASSQERTSGSNEQFF. For the CDR3, the DNA is TGCGCCAGCAGCCAAGAACGGACTAGCGGGAGCAATGAGCAGTTCTTC.